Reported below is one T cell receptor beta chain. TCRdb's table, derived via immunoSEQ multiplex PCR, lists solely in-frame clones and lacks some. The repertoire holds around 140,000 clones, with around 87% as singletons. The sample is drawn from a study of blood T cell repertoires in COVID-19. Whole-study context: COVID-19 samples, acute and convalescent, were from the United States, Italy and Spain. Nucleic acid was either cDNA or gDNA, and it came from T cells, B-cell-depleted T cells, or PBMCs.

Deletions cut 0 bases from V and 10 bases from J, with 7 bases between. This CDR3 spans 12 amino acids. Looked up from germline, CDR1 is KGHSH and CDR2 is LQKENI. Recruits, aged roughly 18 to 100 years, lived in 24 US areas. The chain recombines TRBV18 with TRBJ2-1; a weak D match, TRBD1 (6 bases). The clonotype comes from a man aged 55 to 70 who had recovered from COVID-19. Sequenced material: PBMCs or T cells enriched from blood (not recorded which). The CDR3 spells CASSPPTGEQFF. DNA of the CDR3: TGTGCCAGCTCACCACCGACAGGAGAGCAGTTCTTC.